Listed below are T cell receptor beta chains from one sample, sequenced in a study of cytomegalovirus exposure and HLA in healthy donors. Generated by immunoSEQ multiplex PCR, the TCRdb table keeps only in-frame clones and is missing some. With about 54,000 clones in the sample, the ten largest clones hold approximately 7%. Sequenced material: PBMCs. These receptors came from a woman aged 40 to 55 in good health and CMV-seronegative. The CDR3 runs from the conserved cysteine through the conserved F or W. The D gene is left open where the match is weak.

j_call | v_call | d_call | cdr3_length | cdr3_nt | cdr3_aa
TRBJ1-3 | TRBV27 | NA | 15 | TGTGCCAGCAGTTTATCCCCAGGCCCTGGAAACACCATATATTTT | CASSLSPGPGNTIYF
TRBJ1-5 | TRBV19 | TRBD1 | 15 | TGTGCCAGTAGTCATAGGGACAGGGGGTTACAGCCCCAGCATTTT | CASSHRDRGLQPQHF
TRBJ2-1 | TRBV19 | NA | 15 | TGTGCCAGTAGTATAGAGGAGCACTCCTACAATGAGCAGTTCTTC | CASSIEEHSYNEQFF
TRBJ2-2 | TRBV18 | TRBD2 | 16 | TGTGCCAGCTCCGTAGCGGGAGCAACCAACACCGGGGAGCTGTTTTTT | CASSVAGATNTGELFF
TRBJ1-1 | TRBV6-5 | NA | 15 | TGTGCCAGCAGCCGACAGCAGTACGTGAACACTGAAGCTTTCTTT | CASSRQQYVNTEAFF
TRBJ2-1 | TRBV7-9 | TRBD1 | 15 | TGTGCCAGCAGATTAACAGGGGCCTCCTACAATGAGCAGTTCTTC | CASRLTGASYNEQFF
TRBJ1-1 | TRBV19 | NA | 12 | TGTGCCAGTAGTCAAGGGGTCACTGAAGCTTTCTTT | CASSQGVTEAFF
TRBJ2-7 | TRBV28 | TRBD1 | 16 | TGTGCCAGCAGTTTGCGCGAGGGACAGGGAGACTACGAGCAGTACTTC | CASSLREGQGDYEQYF
TRBJ2-7 | TRBV6-1 | NA | 15 | TGTGCCAGCAGTGAACCAACTACCTCCTCCTACGAGCAGTACTTC | CASSEPTTSSYEQYF
TRBJ1-1 | TRBV5-1 | NA | 13 | TGCGCCAGCAGCACCCAAGGGGACACTGAAGCTTTCTTT | CASSTQGDTEAFF